This entry lists 13 T cell receptor beta chains sequenced from one sample in a study of cytomegalovirus exposure and HLA in healthy donors. 13 Jbeta primers and 60 Vbeta primers were used for the PCR. The assay was immunoSEQ multiplex PCR, and TCRdb's table has in-frame clones only and misses some. Among roughly 200,000 clones listed, over 70% were seen once. Sequencing input: PBMCs. These TCRs come from a man aged 30 to 45 in good health and CMV-seronegative.

J is TRBJ2-3 and V is TRBV10-1; D may be TRBD1 (5 bases). This CDR3 has 15 amino acids. The ends were cut back, 4 bases at V and 5 bases at J, with 16 bases in the middle. Germline CDR1 and CDR2: WNHNN and SYGVQD (reference sequence). CDR3 in DNA: TGCGCCAGCAGTGGGCAGGGTGTTGGCGGAGATACGCAGTATTTT. Residues: CASSGQGVGGDTQYF.

The rearrangement joins TRBV7-8 to TRBJ2-1, with 14 bases lining up with TRBD2. CDR3 length equals 15 residues. V trimming: 4 bases; J trimming: 9 bases; junction bases outside the gene matches: 5. Germline values: CDR1 SGHVS, CDR2 FQNEAQ. Here the CDR3 DNA reads TGTGCCAGCAGCTCCGGACTAGCGGGAGGCAGTGAGCAGTTCTTC. Translated: CASSSGLAGGSEQFF.

The gene calls are TRBV7-6 and TRBJ2-1, with D possibly TRBD2 on 6 matching bases. The V and J ends lost 3 bases and 4 bases respectively, with 10 bases between them. This CDR3 is built from 14 residues. The V gene's germline CDR1 is SGHVS and CDR2 FNYEAQ. CDR3 loop: CASSFPGRYNEQFF. The CDR3 nucleotides read TGTGCCAGCAGCTTTCCGGGGAGGTACAATGAGCAGTTCTTC.

This clone has a handful of counts. The chain has TRBV14 and TRBJ2-3; tentative D call: TRBD2 (5 bases). This CDR3 comprises 15 residues. Germline V lookup: CDR1 SGHDN, CDR2 FVKESK. Trimming left V 0 bases short and J 3 bases short, with 10 bases between. CDR3 coding DNA: TGTGCCAGCAGCCAAGATAGGTGGGAGACAGATACGCAGTATTTT. Translated, it gives CASSQDRWETDTQYF.

This clone has only a few counts. The gene calls are TRBV5-6 and TRBJ2-7; a weak D match, TRBD2 (5 bases). V was trimmed by 2 bases and J by 5 bases, leaving 8 bases between them. CDR3 length: 12 amino acids. Germline V gene data show CDR1 as SGHDT and CDR2 as YYEEEE. The CDR3 sequence is CASSFIGNEQYF. CDR3 bases: TGTGCCAGCAGCTTTATCGGGAACGAGCAGTACTTC. Variable domain in full (rest from reference TRBV5-6 and TRBJ2-7): DAGVTQSPTHLIKTRGQQVTLRCSPKSGHDTVSWYQQALGQGPQFIFQYYEEEERQRGNFPDRFSGHQFPNYSSELNVNALLLGDSALYLCASSFIGNEQYFGPGTRLTVT.

This chain uses TRBV7-2 with TRBJ2-2; tentative D call: TRBD1 (8 bases). Germline CDR1 SGHTA, CDR2 FQGNSA. The CDR3 has 16 amino acids. Trimming shortened V by 6 bases and J by 5 bases, and 19 bases separated the two germline ends. The CDR3 spells CASRPRTGRGTGELFF. The CDR3 DNA reads as TGTGCCAGCAGACCGAGGACAGGGAGGGGGACCGGGGAGCTGTTTTTT.

This chain links TRBV28 with TRBJ1-2, with 7 positions matching TRBD1. Looked up from germline, CDR1 is MDHEN and CDR2 is SYDVKM. The CDR3 runs to 14 residues. With 3 bases clipped from V and 2 bases from J, the junction kept 3 bases outside the gene matches. The CDR3 spells CASSLTGYNYGYTF. CDR3 bases: TGTGCCAGCAGTTTGACAGGGTACAACTATGGCTACACCTTC.

The chain carries TRBV6-5 and TRBJ2-5; TRBD1 agrees at 9 bases. The tail of the sequence fits TRBJ2-7 better, so the J call may be wrong. From germline, CDR1 is MNHEY and CDR2 SVGAGI. This CDR3 has 15 amino acids. The CDR3 is CASSTGQGKSYEQYF. In DNA, the CDR3 is TGTGCCAGCAGTACGGGACAGGGCAAGTCCTACGAGCAGTACTTC.

The chain recombines TRBV29-1 with TRBJ2-6; TRBD1 is a possible D gene (5 bases). Per the germline V gene, CDR1 is SQVTM and CDR2 is ANQGSEA. The CDR3 covers 16 residues. V lost 4 bases to trimming and J lost 0 bases, with 13 bases between them. The CDR3, as DNA: TGCAGCGTTGGCTCAGGGCGCCCCTCTGGGGCCAACGTCCTGACTTTC. It is translated as CSVGSGRPSGANVLTF.

The CDR3, as DNA: TGTGCCAGCAGCTTAGAGTTCAGTGCACAGGGACGAGAAAAACTGTTTTTT. As protein: CASSLEFSAQGREKLFF. The chain carries TRBV7-2 and TRBJ1-4, with D possibly TRBD1 on 6 matching bases. Trimming removed 1 base at V and 8 bases at J, with 20 bases between. CDR1 and CDR2 from the germline V gene are SGHTA and FQGNSA. The CDR3 is 17 residues long.

Here the CDR3 reads CASSLTGTGSDTQYF. The CDR3 DNA reads as TGTGCCAGCAGCCTGACCGGGACAGGGTCAGATACGCAGTATTTT. V gene TRBV11-2 combines with J gene TRBJ2-3, with 9 nucleotides matching TRBD1. CDR1 and CDR2 from the germline V gene are SGHAT and FQNNGV. With 5 bases clipped from V and 4 bases from J, the junction kept 7 bases outside the gene matches. The CDR3 sequence is 15 residues long.

The rearrangement uses TRBV4-2 and TRBJ1-3; perhaps TRBD1 as D (5 bases). This CDR3 comprises 15 residues. The V gene's germline CDR1 is LGHNA and CDR2 YNFKEQ. Trimming shortened V by 1 base and J by 2 bases, and 9 bases separated the two germline ends. For the CDR3, the DNA is TGTGCCAGCAGCCAAGGGGGGGACCCTGGAAACACCATATATTTT. As protein: CASSQGGDPGNTIYF.

A single count supports this clone. V and J are TRBV28 and TRBJ2-5, with TRBD1 matching 9 bases. With 3 bases clipped from V and 1 base from J, the junction kept 3 bases outside the gene matches. The CDR3 sequence is 15 residues long. CDR1 and CDR2 (germline): MDHEN, SYDVKM. Here the CDR3 reads CASSLGGQGQETQYF. The CDR3 DNA reads TGTGCCAGCAGTTTGGGGGGACAGGGCCAAGAGACCCAGTACTTC. The full variable domain, in which reference TRBV28 and TRBJ2-5 provide the parts outside the CDR3, is DVKVTQSSRYLVKRTGEKVFLECVQDMDHENMFWYRQDPGLGLRLIYFSYDVKMKEKGDIPEGYSVSREKKERFSLILESASTNQTSMYLCASSLGGQGQETQYFGPGTRLLVL.